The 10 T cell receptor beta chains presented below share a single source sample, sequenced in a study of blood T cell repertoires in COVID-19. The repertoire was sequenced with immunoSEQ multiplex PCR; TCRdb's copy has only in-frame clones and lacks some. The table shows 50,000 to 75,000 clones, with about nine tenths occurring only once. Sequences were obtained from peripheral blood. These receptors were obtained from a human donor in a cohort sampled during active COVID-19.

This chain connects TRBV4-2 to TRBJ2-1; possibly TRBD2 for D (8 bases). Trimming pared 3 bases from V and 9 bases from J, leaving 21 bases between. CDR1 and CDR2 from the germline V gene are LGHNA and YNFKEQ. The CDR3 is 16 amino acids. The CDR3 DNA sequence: TGTGCCAGCAGCCATCAGGGGGTAGCGGGAAGGACTGAGCAGTTCTTC. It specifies CASSHQGVAGRTEQFF.

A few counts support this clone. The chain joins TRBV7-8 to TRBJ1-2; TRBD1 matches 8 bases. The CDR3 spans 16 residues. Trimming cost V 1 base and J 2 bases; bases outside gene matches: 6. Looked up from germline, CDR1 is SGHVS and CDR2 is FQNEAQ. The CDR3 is CASSLGQGATNYGYTF. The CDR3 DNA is TGTGCCAGCAGCTTAGGGCAGGGGGCAACGAACTATGGCTACACCTTC.

CDR3 protein: CASSFRGEAFF. CDR3 in DNA: TGTGCCAGCAGCTTCCGAGGTGAAGCTTTCTTT. V is TRBV6-5 and J is TRBJ1-1; D uncertain. The CDR3 length is 11 residues. Germline V gene data show CDR1 as MNHEY and CDR2 as SVGAGI. Trimming removed 6 bases from V and 7 bases from J, with 9 bases in between.

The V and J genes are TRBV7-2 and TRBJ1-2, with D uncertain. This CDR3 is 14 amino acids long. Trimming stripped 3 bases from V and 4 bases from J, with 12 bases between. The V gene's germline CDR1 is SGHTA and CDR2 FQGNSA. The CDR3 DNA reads TGTGCCAGCAGCTTCGGGGTGGGTGGCTATGGCTACACCTTC. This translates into CASSFGVGGYGYTF.

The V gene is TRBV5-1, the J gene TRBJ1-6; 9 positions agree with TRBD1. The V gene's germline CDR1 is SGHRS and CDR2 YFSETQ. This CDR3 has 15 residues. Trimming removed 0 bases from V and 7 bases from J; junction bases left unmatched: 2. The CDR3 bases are TGCGCCAGCAGCTTGGGGGGACAGGGCAATTCACCCCTCCACTTT. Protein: CASSLGGQGNSPLHF.

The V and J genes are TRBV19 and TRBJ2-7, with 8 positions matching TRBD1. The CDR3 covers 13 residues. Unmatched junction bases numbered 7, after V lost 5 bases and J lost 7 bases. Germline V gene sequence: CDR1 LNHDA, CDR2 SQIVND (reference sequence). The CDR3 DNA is TGTGCCAGTAGTGACCAGGGGGCGGAAGAGCAGTACTTC. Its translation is CASSDQGAEEQYF.

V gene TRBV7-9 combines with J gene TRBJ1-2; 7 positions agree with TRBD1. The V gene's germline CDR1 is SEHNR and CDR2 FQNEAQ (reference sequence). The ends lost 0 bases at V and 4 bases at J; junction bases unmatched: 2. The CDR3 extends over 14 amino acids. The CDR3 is CASSLAGTAYGYTF. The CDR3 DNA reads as TGTGCCAGCAGCTTAGCAGGGACAGCCTATGGCTACACCTTC.

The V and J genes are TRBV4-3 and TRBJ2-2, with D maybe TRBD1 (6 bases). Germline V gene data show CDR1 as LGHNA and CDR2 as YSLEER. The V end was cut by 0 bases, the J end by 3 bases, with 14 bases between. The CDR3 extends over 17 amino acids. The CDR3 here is CASSQERGTGYTGELFF. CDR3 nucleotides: TGCGCCAGCAGCCAAGAAAGGGGAACAGGGTACACCGGGGAGCTGTTTTTT.

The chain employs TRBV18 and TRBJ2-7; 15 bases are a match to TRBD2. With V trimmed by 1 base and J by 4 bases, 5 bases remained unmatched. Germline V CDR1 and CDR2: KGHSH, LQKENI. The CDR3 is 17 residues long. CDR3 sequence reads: CASSPRTSGGGTYEQYF. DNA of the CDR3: TGTGCCAGCTCACCACGGACTAGCGGGGGGGGAACGTACGAGCAGTACTTC.

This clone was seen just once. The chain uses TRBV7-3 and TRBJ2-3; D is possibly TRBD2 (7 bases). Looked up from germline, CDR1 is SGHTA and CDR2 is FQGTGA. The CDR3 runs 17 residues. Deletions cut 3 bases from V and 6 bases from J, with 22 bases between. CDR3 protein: CASSLGLGAGERDTQYF. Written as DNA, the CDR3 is TGTGCCAGCAGCTTGGGGCTGGGGGCGGGAGAACGGGATACGCAGTATTTT.